These 9 T cell receptor beta chains originate from one sample sequenced in a study of T cells in narcolepsy. Some clones are missing from TCRdb's copy, which holds only in-frame ones; the method was immunoSEQ multiplex PCR. This sample carries fewer than 40,000 clones, approximately 80% of them seen once, and the ten largest clones take over 1%. The sequenced sample consisted of CD45RA- memory CD4+ T cells from PBMCs. These receptors came from a human donor with narcolepsy.

The rearrangement joins TRBV5-4 to TRBJ2-6; no reliable D call. CDR1 and CDR2 from the germline V gene are SGHNT and YYREEE (reference sequence). The CDR3 is made up of 15 amino acids. V lost 3 bases and J 0 bases, leaving 7 bases between the germline ends. The CDR3 DNA follows: TGTGCCAGCAGCTGGGCAAGCTCTGGGGCCAACGTCCTGACTTTC. Translated, it gives CASSWASSGANVLTF.

This rearrangement joins TRBV15 to TRBJ1-4; D might be TRBD1 (6 bases). CDR1 LNHNV and CDR2 YYDKDF come from the germline V gene (reference sequence). The CDR3 sequence is 15 residues long. The V end lost 6 bases, the J end lost 4 bases, and 15 bases lay between the germline ends. The chain's CDR3 is CATRRSGADNEKLFF. Here the CDR3 DNA reads TGTGCCACCAGGCGGTCAGGGGCAGATAATGAAAAACTGTTTTTT.

V is TRBV5-4 and J is TRBJ1-2, with D maybe TRBD1 (5 bases). From germline, CDR1 is SGHNT and CDR2 YYREEE (reference sequence). This CDR3 has 13 residues. Trimming removed 2 bases at V and 8 bases at J, with 13 bases between. The CDR3 nucleotides read TGTGCCAGCAGCTTAGAGGCAGGGCGAGGCTACACCTTC. This gives the protein CASSLEAGRGYTF. Filled out from reference TRBV5-4 and TRBJ1-2, the complete variable domain reads ETGVTQSPTHLIKTRGQQVTLRCSSQSGHNTVSWYQQALGQGPQFIFQYYREEENGRGNFPPRFSGLQFPNYSSELNVNALELDDSALYLCASSLEAGRGYTFGSGTRLTVV.

The rearrangement uses TRBV5-1 and TRBJ2-3, with 10 bases identical to TRBD2. Trimming removed 1 base from V and 2 bases from J; junction bases left unmatched: 7. The CDR3 is 17 amino acids. CDR1 SGHRS and CDR2 YFSETQ come from the germline V gene. Written as DNA, the CDR3 is TGCGCCAGCAGCTTGTCTGCTAGCGGGGGACCCACAGATACGCAGTATTTT. Residues: CASSLSASGGPTDTQYF.

The chain has TRBV6-6 and TRBJ2-5; no firm D call. The germline V gene encodes CDR1 MNHNY and CDR2 SVGAGI (reference sequence). The CDR3 runs 11 residues. V lost 5 bases and J 2 bases, leaving 3 bases between the germline ends. The DNA of the CDR3 is TGTGCCAGCAGTCCACAAGAGACCCAGTACTTC. This sequence encodes CASSPQETQYF.

Only a few counts were recorded for this clone. This chain connects TRBV7-9 to TRBJ1-3; 7 bases align to TRBD1. CDR1 is SEHNR, CDR2 FQNEAQ, per germline (reference sequence). The CDR3 has 15 residues. The V and J ends lost 2 bases and 7 bases, in that order; junction bases with no gene match: 8. The CDR3 region has the DNA TGTGCCAGCAGCTTATTACAGACAGGGAAGAACACCATATATTTT. This codes for CASSLLQTGKNTIYF. Full variable domain (rest looked up from reference TRBV7-9 and TRBJ1-3): DTGVSQNPRHKITKRGQNVTFRCDPISEHNRLYWYRQTLGQGPEFLTYFQNEAQLEKSRLLSDRFSAERPKGSFSTLEIQRTEQGDSAMYLCASSLLQTGKNTIYFGEGSWLTVV.

The CDR3 loop reads CASSGGGEDYNEQFF. For the CDR3, the DNA is TGTGCCAGCAGTGGTGGGGGAGAGGACTACAATGAGCAGTTCTTC. The V call is TRBV6-5, the J call TRBJ2-1; D possibly uses TRBD1 or TRBD2 (5 bases each). Deletions cut 5 bases from V and 3 bases from J, with 14 bases between. The germline gives CDR1 MNHEY, CDR2 SVGAGI. This CDR3 region has 15 residues.

The table lists this clone with a count of one. The rearrangement joins TRBV11-2 to TRBJ2-3; possible D gene TRBD1, 6 bases. From germline, CDR1 is SGHAT and CDR2 FQNNGV. The V end was cut by 5 bases, the J end by 4 bases, with 10 bases between. The CDR3 loop spans 13 amino acids. CDR3 region: CASSATGPDTQYF. The DNA of the CDR3 is TGTGCCAGCAGCGCAACAGGGCCAGATACGCAGTATTTT.

The gene calls are TRBV6-5 and TRBJ1-2; weak D call: TRBD1 (5 bases). The CDR3 totals 12 residues. Germline V gene data show CDR1 as MNHEY and CDR2 as SVGAGI. V was trimmed by 7 bases and J by 8 bases, leaving 14 bases between them. The CDR3: CASTDSLGGYTF. The CDR3 DNA is TGTGCCAGCACTGACAGTCTCGGCGGCTACACCTTC.